A selection of T cell receptor beta chains follows, all from one sample in a study of cytomegalovirus exposure and HLA in healthy donors. The protocol was immunoSEQ multiplex PCR, while the TCRdb copy is restricted to in-frame clones and leaves out a portion. The sample consists of just over 150,000 clones, around nine tenths of them appearing once. The sequenced sample was PBMCs. The source of these receptors is a woman under 30 in good health and CMV-seronegative. Both conserved end residues are part of each CDR3.

v_call	j_call	cdr3_aa
TRBV7-2	TRBJ1-5	CASSLGRHSNQPQHF
TRBV2	TRBJ2-1	CASSGFSGVTDNEQFF
TRBV5-1	TRBJ2-2	CASSPAGGHTGELFF
TRBV7-9	TRBJ2-3	CASSLAYLGDTQYF
TRBV25-1	TRBJ2-7	CASSEGQGAYEQHF
TRBV19	TRBJ1-4	CASSLSYSSAEYEKLFF
TRBV14	TRBJ2-3	CASSPRLAADTQYF
TRBV7-3	TRBJ2-2	CASSNSAGGVSGELFF
TRBV21-1	TRBJ1-2	CASSKLGDRTKSIRYGYTF
TRBV7-2	TRBJ1-2	CASSLEGYGYTF
TRBV27	TRBJ2-7	CASSSGGTSGVGQYF
TRBV19	TRBJ2-3	CASRHDSSTDTQYF
TRBV28	TRBJ2-1	CASSFSTFSGAYNEQFF
TRBV7-9	TRBJ2-2	CASSPRGGELFF
TRBV28	TRBJ1-4	CASSLWMRPAGKLFF
TRBV27	TRBJ2-1	CASSPLAGSNEQFF
TRBV7-8	TRBJ1-6	CASTLGRRRGSGSPLHF
TRBV30	TRBJ1-5	CAWSGGNNQPQHF
TRBV10-2	TRBJ1-1	CASSRAGGPAFF
TRBV10-2	TRBJ2-2	CASRIAEETGELFF
TRBV27	TRBJ2-5	CASSFQGDQETQYF
TRBV7-7	TRBJ2-7	CASPGGVPYEQYF
TRBV9	TRBJ2-7	CASSVEATSGDEQYF
TRBV7-2	TRBJ2-1	CASSPEYRTRIF
TRBV5-1	TRBJ2-2	CASSLDGDTGELFF
TRBV28	TRBJ1-2	CASSPGTGANYGYTF
TRBV27	.	CASSFGTTGYEQYF
TRBV11-2	TRBJ1-1	CASSYLQGAQTEAFF
TRBV11-2	TRBJ2-1	CASSSLAGATYEQFF
TRBV6-1	TRBJ1-1	CASSDIPTGDTEAFF
TRBV29-1	TRBJ1-2	CSASPDRGVYGYTF
TRBV30	TRBJ2-1	CAWSAGQGVGDEQFF
TRBV19	TRBJ1-2	CASSIVTGQRYGYTF
TRBV18	TRBJ2-7	CASSPRGGDEQYF
TRBV28	TRBJ1-3	CASSLGGSGNTIYF
TRBV6-5	TRBJ2-7	CASSYLQLPYEQYF
TRBV27	TRBJ1-6	CASSLRGISSPLHF
TRBV28	TRBJ2-2	CASSPSPGWTGELFF
TRBV2	TRBJ1-5	CASSEQGGMGQPQHF
TRBV30	TRBJ1-3	CAWQTGGSGNTIYF
TRBV5-1	TRBJ2-1	CASSPGQGYEQFF
TRBV2	TRBJ2-1	CASGTSGRLANEQFF